The next 21 T cell receptor beta chains were all read from a single sample in a study of graft-versus-host responses after intestinal transplantation. This table comes from immunoSEQ multiplex PCR, and its TCRdb copy is limited to in-frame clones, with some not included. Of some 36,000 clones in the sample, approximately 93% were seen once. Their specific antigens are unknown. The sample in question was unstimulated CD4+ T cells sorted from spleen or lymph node cells, obtained before transplant. The receptors here all came from a human donor who was the organ donor for an intestinal transplant.

The chain carries TRBV6-5 and TRBJ2-1; D ambiguous. V shed 0 bases and J shed 8 bases, with 8 bases lying between them. Germline V lookup: CDR1 MNHEY, CDR2 SVGAGI. The CDR3 covers 13 residues. The CDR3, as DNA: TGTGCCAGCAGTTACTCGACATACTATGAGCAGTTCTTC. Translated, it gives CASSYSTYYEQFF.

The chain links TRBV25-1 to TRBJ1-1; a weak D match, TRBD1 (5 bases). The V gene lost 6 bases and the J gene lost 1 base, with 6 bases spanning the gap. Germline CDR1 is MGHDK and CDR2 is SYGVNS. The CDR3 runs 12 residues. CDR3 sequence (DNA): TGTGCCAGCAGAAGGGGGAACACTGAAGCTTTCTTT. This sequence encodes CASRRGNTEAFF.

This sequence joins TRBV19 and TRBJ2-2; no definite D call. The CDR3 spans 15 residues. V dropped 3 bases and J dropped 0 bases, with 8 bases sitting between them. Germline V gives CDR1 LNHDA, CDR2 SQIVND (reference sequence). The CDR3 loop reads CASSMLGANTGELFF. DNA for the CDR3: TGTGCCAGTAGTATGCTAGGCGCGAACACCGGGGAGCTGTTTTTT.

This chain uses TRBV5-1 with TRBJ2-7, with 9 bases that match TRBD1. CDR1 and CDR2 from the germline V gene are SGHRS and YFSETQ. The CDR3 totals 15 residues. J lost 0 bases, V lost 5 bases, and 6 bases had no gene match. This CDR3 is CASSWTGDTSYEQYF. The CDR3 DNA is TGCGCCAGCAGTTGGACAGGGGACACCTCCTACGAGCAGTACTTC.

This chain connects TRBV5-1 to TRBJ1-2; D is perhaps TRBD1 (6 bases). V lost 4 bases and J lost 4, with 11 bases in between. CDR3 length: 13 amino acids. CDR1 SGHRS and CDR2 YFSETQ come from the germline V gene. CDR3 sequence: CASSQEGGYGYTF. CDR3 coding DNA: TGCGCCAGCAGCCAGGAGGGGGGCTATGGCTACACCTTC.

The chain recombines TRBV7-8 with TRBJ2-2; no clear D. Trimming removed 0 bases from V and 2 bases from J, with 10 bases in between. The CDR3 is 16 residues long. Germline CDR1 and CDR2: SGHVS and FQNEAQ. The CDR3 here is CASSLASGKNTGELFF. CDR3 in DNA: TGTGCCAGCAGCTTAGCGTCTGGGAAAAACACCGGGGAGCTGTTTTTT.

The V gene is TRBV5-1, the J gene TRBJ1-6, with D perhaps matching TRBD1 (5 bases). This CDR3 contains 13 residues. Germline-derived CDR1 and CDR2 are SGHRS and YFSETQ. Trimming left V 7 bases short and J 8 bases short, with 13 bases between. DNA for the CDR3: TGCGCCAGCTGTGGGGCAAAGGATTCACCCCTCCACTTT. This encodes CASCGAKDSPLHF.

This clone was counted between two and nine times. V gene TRBV27 combines with J gene TRBJ2-7; no clear D gene. From germline, CDR1 is MNHEY and CDR2 SMNVEV (reference sequence). The CDR3 is 13 amino acids. Trimming took off 2 bases at V and 1 base at J, with 6 bases between the two ends. The CDR3 nucleotides read TGTGCCAGCAGTTTAAAACCGTCCTACGAGCAGTACTTC. It is translated as CASSLKPSYEQYF.

This rearrangement joins TRBV6-5 to TRBJ1-5, with 7 bases identical to TRBD1. The CDR3 is 14 amino acids. With 2 bases clipped from V and 2 bases from J, the junction kept 0 bases outside the gene matches. Germline values: CDR1 MNHEY, CDR2 SVGAGI. CDR3 nucleotide sequence: TGTGCCAGCAGTTACGGACAGGGCAATCAGCCCCAGCATTTT. Its protein product is CASSYGQGNQPQHF.

Here the CDR3 DNA reads TGTGCCTGGAGTGTAGGGGGGGCCCCAGATACGCAGTATTTT. This gives the protein CAWSVGGAPDTQYF. This chain links TRBV30 with TRBJ2-3, with a possible D match to TRBD2 (7 bases). Germline CDR1 GTSNPN, CDR2 SVGIG (reference sequence). Deletions cut 0 bases from V and 4 bases from J, with 11 bases between. The CDR3 contains 14 residues.

The gene calls are TRBV11-1 and TRBJ2-7, with TRBD1 identical over 10 bases. The CDR3 runs to 15 residues. Germline V CDR1 and CDR2: SGHAT, FQDESV (reference sequence). V shed 5 bases and J 0 bases; nucleotides not matched to a gene: 4. CDR3 nucleotides: TGTGCCAGCAGCGCGGGACAGGGGTTCTCCTACGAGCAGTACTTC. Its translation is CASSAGQGFSYEQYF.

The gene calls are TRBV27 and TRBJ2-1; D could derive from TRBD1 or TRBD2 (5 bases each). Trimming pared 6 bases from V and 6 bases from J, leaving 12 bases between. There are 13 residues in the CDR3. The germline gives CDR1 MNHEY, CDR2 SMNVEV (reference sequence). CDR3 sequence: CASRNTGGNEQFF. As DNA, the CDR3 is TGTGCCAGCAGAAATACTGGGGGCAATGAGCAGTTCTTC.

The CDR3 reads CASSHYPGQGAKNIQYF. CDR3 nucleotide sequence: TGTGCCAGCAGCCATTATCCGGGACAGGGTGCCAAAAACATTCAGTACTTC. This chain joins TRBV4-2 and TRBJ2-4, with 9 nucleotides matching TRBD1. CDR1 and CDR2 from the germline V gene are LGHNA and YNFKEQ. The CDR3 length is 17 residues. V shed 3 bases, J shed 1 base, and the junction held 7 bases outside the gene matches.

This clone was detected once. The rearrangement uses TRBV9 and TRBJ2-3; 10 bases align to TRBD2. V dropped 1 base and J dropped 0; count of bases not matched to a gene: 8. Germline CDR1 and CDR2: SGDLS and YYNGEE. The CDR3 contains 18 residues. As DNA, the CDR3 is TGTGCCAGCAGCGTAAGCAGCGGGGGGGACCCTAGCACAGATACGCAGTATTTT. Its protein is CASSVSSGGDPSTDTQYF.

The CDR3 bases are TGTGCCAGCAGCTGGACAGGGTTCCGCTATGGCTACACCTTC. Translating it yields CASSWTGFRYGYTF. V and J are TRBV11-2 and TRBJ1-2; 8 bases fit TRBD1. CDR1 and CDR2 from the germline V gene are SGHAT and FQNNGV. This CDR3 is 14 amino acids long. The V and J ends lost 4 bases and 4 bases, in that order; junction bases with no gene match: 5.

DNA for the CDR3: TGTGCCATCAGTGGACAGGGAGAGACCTACGAGCAGTACTTC. Amino acid sequence: CAISGQGETYEQYF. The V gene is TRBV10-3, the J gene TRBJ2-7, with TRBD1 matching 7 bases. Trimming cost V 4 bases and J 2 bases; bases outside gene matches: 5. The CDR3 loop spans 14 amino acids. The germline V gene has CDR1 ENHRY and CDR2 SYGVKD.

This clone was seen only a few times. The chain uses TRBV6-6 and TRBJ1-2; 9 positions match TRBD1. V lost 5 bases to trimming and J lost 2 bases; unmatched junction nucleotides: 9. The length of the CDR3 is 16 residues. Germline-derived CDR1 and CDR2 are MNHNY and SVGAGI (reference sequence). The CDR3 is CASSLPGQGKNYGYTF. The CDR3 DNA reads TGTGCCAGCAGTCTTCCGGGACAGGGAAAGAACTATGGCTACACCTTC.

The chain couples TRBV7-9 to TRBJ1-1, with 8 bases identical to TRBD1. CDR3 length: 14 residues. V shed 2 bases, J shed 1 base, and the junction held 0 bases outside the gene matches. CDR1 and CDR2 from the germline V gene are SEHNR and FQNEAQ (reference sequence). CDR3 amino acids: CASSLQGANTEAFF. The CDR3 DNA reads as TGTGCCAGCAGCTTACAGGGGGCGAACACTGAAGCTTTCTTT. The variable domain in full, with the rest retrieved from reference TRBV7-9 and TRBJ1-1, is DTGVSQNPRHKITKRGQNVTFRCDPISEHNRLYWYRQTLGQGPEFLTYFQNEAQLEKSRLLSDRFSAERPKGSFSTLEIQRTEQGDSAMYLCASSLQGANTEAFFGQGTRLTVV.

The J gene is TRBJ2-2, the V gene TRBV6-6, with D unresolved. The CDR3 runs to 15 residues. Germline V gives CDR1 MNHNY, CDR2 SVGAGI (reference sequence). Trimming took off 2 bases at V and 0 bases at J, with 7 bases between the two ends. In nucleotides, the CDR3 is TGTGCCAGCAGTTACACATCGGCGAACACCGGGGAGCTGTTTTTT. Translation: CASSYTSANTGELFF.

The chain couples TRBV27 to TRBJ1-4; D is perhaps TRBD1 (6 bases). The V end was cut by 6 bases, the J end by 6 bases, with 20 bases between. The germline V gene encodes CDR1 MNHEY and CDR2 SMNVEV (reference sequence). The CDR3 extends over 16 amino acids. The CDR3 reads CASRFSSQGVHEKLFF. For the CDR3, the DNA is TGTGCCAGCAGGTTCTCATCACAGGGAGTTCATGAAAAACTGTTTTTT.

The chain joins TRBV19 to TRBJ1-2, with a weak D call TRBD1 (6 bases). This CDR3 contains 14 residues. Trimming pared 7 bases from V and 4 bases from J, leaving 16 bases between. Germline assignment: CDR1 LNHDA and CDR2 SQIVND (reference sequence). This chain's CDR3 is CASTGGSLLYGYTF. The DNA for the CDR3 is TGTGCCAGTACCGGGGGCTCGCTCCTCTATGGCTACACCTTC.